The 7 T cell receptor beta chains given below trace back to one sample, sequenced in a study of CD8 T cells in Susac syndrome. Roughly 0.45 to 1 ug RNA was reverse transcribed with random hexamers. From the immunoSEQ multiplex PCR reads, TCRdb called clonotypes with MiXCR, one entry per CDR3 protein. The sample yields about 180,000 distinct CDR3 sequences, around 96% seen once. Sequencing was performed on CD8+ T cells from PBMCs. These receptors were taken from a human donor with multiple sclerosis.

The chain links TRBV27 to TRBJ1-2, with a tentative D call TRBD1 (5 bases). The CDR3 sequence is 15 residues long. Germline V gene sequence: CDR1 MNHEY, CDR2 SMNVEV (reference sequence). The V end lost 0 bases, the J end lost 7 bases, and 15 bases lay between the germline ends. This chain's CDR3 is CASSLSPGPRSGYTF. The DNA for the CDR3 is TGTGCCAGCAGTTTATCCCCGGGACCTAGAAGTGGCTACACCTTC.

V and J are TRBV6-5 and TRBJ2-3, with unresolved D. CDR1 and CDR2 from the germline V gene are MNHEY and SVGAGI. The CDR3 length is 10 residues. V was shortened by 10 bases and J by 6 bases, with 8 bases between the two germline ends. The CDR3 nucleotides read TGTGCCACCCCTCCGGATACGCAGTATTTT. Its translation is CATPPDTQYF.

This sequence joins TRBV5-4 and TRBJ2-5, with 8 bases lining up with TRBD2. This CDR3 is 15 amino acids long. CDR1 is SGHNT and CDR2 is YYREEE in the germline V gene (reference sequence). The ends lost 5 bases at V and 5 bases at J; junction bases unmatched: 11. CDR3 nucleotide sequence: TGTGCCAGCAGTCAGCGGGAGACGACCGGGGAGACCCAGTACTTC. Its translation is CASSQRETTGETQYF.

The CDR3 loop reads CASSQAPSGANYGYTF. In DNA, the CDR3 is TGTGCCAGCAGCCAAGCACCCTCGGGGGCGAACTATGGCTACACCTTC. The rearrangement joins TRBV3-1 to TRBJ1-2; a possible D gene is TRBD1 (6 bases). Trimming removed 1 base at V and 2 bases at J, with 14 bases between. CDR1 and CDR2 from the germline V gene are LGHDT and YNNKEL (reference sequence). The CDR3 consists of 16 residues.

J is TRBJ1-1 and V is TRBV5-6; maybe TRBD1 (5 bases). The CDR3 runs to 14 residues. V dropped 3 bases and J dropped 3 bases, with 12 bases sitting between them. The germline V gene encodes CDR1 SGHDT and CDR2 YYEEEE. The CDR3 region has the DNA TGTGCCAGCAGCTGGGCAGGGAAGGACACTGAAGCTTTCTTT. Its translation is CASSWAGKDTEAFF.

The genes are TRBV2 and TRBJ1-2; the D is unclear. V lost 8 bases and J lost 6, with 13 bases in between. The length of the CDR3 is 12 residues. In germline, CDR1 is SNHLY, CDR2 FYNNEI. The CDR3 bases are TGTGCCAGCGACACCCACCCCGATGGCTACACCTTC. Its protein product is CASDTHPDGYTF.

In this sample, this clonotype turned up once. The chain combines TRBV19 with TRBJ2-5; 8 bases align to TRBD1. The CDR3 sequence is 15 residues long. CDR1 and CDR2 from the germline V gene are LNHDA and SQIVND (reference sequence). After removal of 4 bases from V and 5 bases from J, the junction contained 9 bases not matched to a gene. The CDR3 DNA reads TGTGCCAGTAGTACCCGAAACGGACAGGGTGAGACCCAGTACTTC. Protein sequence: CASSTRNGQGETQYF.